Listed here are 19 T cell receptor beta chains from one sample, sequenced in a study of cytomegalovirus exposure and HLA in healthy donors (dated by TCRdb to 2015 to 2018). Receptor libraries were prepared by the immunoSEQ multiplex PCR assay. For the multiplex PCR, a mixture combining 60 forward primers for TCR Vbeta segments and 13 reverse primers for TCR Jbeta segments was used. TCRdb stores this immuneACCESS table with in-frame sequences only. Part of the clones is absent; in the studies checked, under half of the shortfall reflects unresolved V genes, and no reason is known for the rest. A total of about 170,000 clones appear in this sample, more than 60% of them only once. The ten largest clones represent 2.5% of the sample. Sample: PBMCs. The receptors derive from a human donor in good health.

This clone appeared a few times. V usage is TRBV18 and J usage is TRBJ2-7, with TRBD1 matching over 7 bases. Germline V gives CDR1 KGHSH, CDR2 LQKENI. This CDR3 has 15 amino acids. The ends lost 1 base at V and 6 bases at J; junction bases unmatched: 9. The CDR3 DNA reads TGTGCCAGCTCACCACTTCGGACTGGGGACAGCGAGCAGTACTTC. Translation: CASSPLRTGDSEQYF.

As for this clone: Other DNA sequences in this specimen translate into the identical CDR3. The chain couples TRBV7-9 to TRBJ1-1, with TRBD1 identical over 8 bases. Germline CDR1 SEHNR, CDR2 FQNEAQ (reference sequence). V trimming: 3 bases; J trimming: 1 base; junction bases outside the gene matches: 4. The CDR3 is 15 residues long. The DNA for the CDR3 is TGTGCCAGCAGCTTCCCCGGACAGGGGAACACTGAAGCTTTCTTT. Protein: CASSFPGQGNTEAFF.

This clone appeared a few times. The genes are TRBV30 and TRBJ1-2; a possible D gene is TRBD1 (6 bases). The CDR3 spans 14 residues. Per germline, CDR1 GTSNPN and CDR2 SVGIG (reference sequence). V lost 1 base and J lost 4, with 13 bases in between. CDR3 coding DNA: TGTGCCTGGAGTGAACAGGGAAGGGGCTATGGCTACACCTTC. This sequence encodes CAWSEQGRGYGYTF.

V is TRBV6-6 and J is TRBJ1-5; D might be TRBD1 (5 bases). The V and J ends lost 11 bases and 1 base respectively, with 15 bases between them. Germline CDR1 is MNHNY and CDR2 is SVGAGI (reference sequence). The CDR3 extends over 14 amino acids. The CDR3: CAVTGGRSNQPQHF. CDR3 sequence (DNA): TGTGCCGTAACTGGGGGGAGAAGCAATCAGCCCCAGCATTTT.

In its sample, this clone was seen once. The chain uses TRBV7-9 and TRBJ1-1, with D possibly being TRBD1 (6 bases). Trimming cost V 5 bases and J 0 bases, with 16 bases left between them. The germline V gene encodes CDR1 SEHNR and CDR2 FQNEAQ (reference sequence). The CDR3 is made up of 16 amino acids. The CDR3 protein is CASSRSFGTMNTEAFF. For the CDR3, the DNA is TGTGCCAGCAGCCGGTCCTTCGGGACAATGAACACTGAAGCTTTCTTT.

The chain links TRBV5-6 to TRBJ1-5; TRBD1 matches 7 bases. V shed 1 base, J shed 5 bases, and the junction held 9 bases outside the gene matches. CDR3 length: 16 amino acids. Germline V gives CDR1 SGHDT, CDR2 YYEEEE. Here the CDR3 DNA reads TGTGCCAGCAGCTTGACGACAGGGTTAAACGATCAGCCCCAGCATTTT. Its protein product is CASSLTTGLNDQPQHF.

V is TRBV7-8 and J is TRBJ1-2; TRBD1 might be the D (5 bases). The CDR3 runs to 13 residues. In germline, CDR1 is SGHVS, CDR2 FQNEAQ. Trimming removed 5 bases at V and 12 bases at J, with 19 bases between. The CDR3 sequence: CASSVPGRGIDTF. DNA for the CDR3: TGTGCCAGCAGCGTCCCGGGACGGGGGATAGACACCTTC.

The chain has TRBV9 and TRBJ2-3, with 8 bases that match TRBD2. This CDR3 is 20 amino acids long. Germline-derived CDR1 and CDR2 are SGDLS and YYNGEE. V shed 0 bases, J shed 4 bases, and the junction held 19 bases outside the gene matches. The CDR3 loop reads CASSVAPVASGGLPADTQYF. DNA of the CDR3: TGTGCCAGCAGCGTAGCTCCTGTCGCGAGCGGGGGCCTACCCGCAGATACGCAGTATTTT.

This clone was seen a few times. V is TRBV6-4 and J is TRBJ2-1; 12 nucleotides agree with TRBD2. The CDR3 contains 15 residues. J lost 5 bases, V lost 2 bases, and 1 base had no gene match. In germline, CDR1 is MRHNA, CDR2 SNTAGT. The CDR3 sequence is CASSDASGGDNEQFF. In nucleotides, the CDR3 is TGTGCCAGCAGTGACGCTAGCGGGGGGGACAATGAGCAGTTCTTC.

CDR3 bases: TGCGCCAGCAGCCAAGAACCCGGGGGAGAGACCCAGTACTTC. This gives the protein CASSQEPGGETQYF. The chain joins TRBV4-1 to TRBJ2-5; weak D call: TRBD2 (6 bases). The CDR3 spans 14 residues. The V gene lost 0 bases and the J gene lost 4 bases, with 9 bases spanning the gap. CDR1 and CDR2 from the germline V gene are MGHRA and YSYEKL.

In its sample, this clone was seen a few times. V usage is TRBV5-6 and J usage is TRBJ1-5; tentative D call: TRBD1 (6 bases). Germline assignment: CDR1 SGHDT and CDR2 YYEEEE. This CDR3 has 15 amino acids. V was shortened by 2 bases and J by 5 bases, with 14 bases between the two germline ends. This CDR3 is CASSFRGQGYQPQHF. CDR3 bases: TGTGCCAGCAGCTTTAGGGGACAAGGATATCAGCCCCAGCATTTT.

This clone appeared a single time. V usage is TRBV5-5 and J usage is TRBJ1-1; 8 bases are shared with TRBD1. Germline CDR1 and CDR2: SGHKS and YYEKEE (reference sequence). J gave up 5 bases and V 3 bases, and 6 bases lay outside the gene matches. This CDR3 comprises 14 residues. In DNA form, the CDR3 reads TGTGCCAGCAGCTGGATCAGGGGGCGAACTGAAGCTTTCTTT. It encodes CASSWIRGRTEAFF.

The chain employs TRBV19 and TRBJ1-5; D may be TRBD1 (6 bases). The CDR3 has 13 amino acids. V lost 7 bases to trimming and J lost 5 bases, with 12 bases between them. Germline V CDR1 and CDR2: LNHDA, SQIVND (reference sequence). The CDR3 protein is CASTPDSYQPQHF. The CDR3 coding sequence is TGTGCCAGTACCCCGGACAGCTATCAGCCCCAGCATTTT.

The count of this clone is one. This chain joins TRBV9 and TRBJ1-2, with 9 bases lining up with TRBD1. Germline V CDR1 and CDR2: SGDLS, YYNGEE. The CDR3 is 14 amino acids. The J segment lost 6 bases and the V segment lost 2 bases, leaving 5 bases of the junction unmatched. CDR3 nucleotides: TGTGCCAGCAGCGTCGGACAGGGGCAGGATGGCTACACCTTC. Its protein is CASSVGQGQDGYTF.

This chain links TRBV11-2 with TRBJ2-5; 7 bases agree with TRBD2. This CDR3 region has 14 residues. Germline-derived CDR1 and CDR2 are SGHAT and FQNNGV. V was clipped by 6 bases and J by 5 bases; unmatched bases: 9. CDR3 bases: TGTGCCAGCAGTTCTCGGGGGGATGTGGAGACCCAGTACTTC. Amino acids: CASSSRGDVETQYF.

This chain joins TRBV6-4 and TRBJ1-3; 8 bases are a match to TRBD1. This CDR3 is 16 amino acids long. The V segment lost 2 bases and the J segment 8 bases; nucleotides outside the gene matches: 11. CDR1 is MRHNA, CDR2 SNTAGT, per germline. CDR3 in amino acids: CASSDPGRTGYDTIYF. The CDR3 coding sequence is TGTGCCAGCAGTGACCCGGGGAGGACAGGGTATGACACCATATATTTT.

The chain couples TRBV6-1 to TRBJ1-2; D not certain. Germline V gives CDR1 MNHNS, CDR2 SASEGT. The V end lost 1 base, the J end lost 4 bases, and 10 bases lay between the germline ends. The CDR3 has 14 residues. CDR3 region: CASSEVEGFYGYTF. The CDR3 nucleotides read TGTGCCAGCAGTGAAGTTGAGGGATTCTATGGCTACACCTTC.

This clone was detected only once. The genes are TRBV11-2 and TRBJ1-2; D ambiguous. Trimming removed 5 bases from V and 4 bases from J, with 8 bases in between. Germline CDR1 reads SGHAT; CDR2 reads FQNNGV. This CDR3 has 12 residues. The chain's CDR3 is CASSARGYGYTF. For the CDR3, the DNA is TGTGCCAGCAGCGCTCGGGGCTATGGCTACACCTTC. The full variable domain, in which reference TRBV11-2 and TRBJ1-2 provide the parts outside the CDR3, is EAGVAQSPRYKIIEKRQSVAFWCNPISGHATLYWYQQILGQGPKLLIQFQNNGVVDDSQLPKDRFSAERLKGVDSTLKIQPAKLEDSAVYLCASSARGYGYTFGSGTRLTVV.

This chain links TRBV27 with TRBJ1-1; 7 bases agree with TRBD1. The germline V gene encodes CDR1 MNHEY and CDR2 SMNVEV (reference sequence). J was trimmed by 8 bases and V by 7 bases; bases with no gene match: 10. CDR3 length: 13 residues. The CDR3 sequence is CASTWGQGQEAFF. The CDR3, as DNA: TGTGCCAGCACCTGGGGGCAGGGACAGGAAGCTTTCTTT.